This T cell receptor (beta chain) is from a study of OX40 agonist ivuxolimab in advanced cancers. Deletions cut 1 base from V and 6 bases from J, with 8 bases between. The CDR3 covers 13 residues. The germline V gene encodes CDR1 LGHNA and CDR2 YNFKEQ. Baseline was the first blood sampling point, followed by cycle 4 day 1 and cycle 7 day 1. Profiling relied on immunoSEQ multiplex PCR, and the TCRdb table lists in-frame clones only, not all of them. The top ten clones hold more than 9% of a sample with approximately 74,000 clones, 90% of them seen once. The receptor was derived from an adult with an advanced solid tumor such as melanoma, head and neck, liver or kidney cancer. The rearrangement joins TRBV4-2 to TRBJ2-3; D ambiguous. The specimen comprised CD4+ or CD8+ T cells sorted from blood, sampled in a trial of the OX40 agonist ivuxolimab. The CDR3 loop is CASSQVLPDTQYF. CDR3 DNA: TGTGCCAGCAGCCAAGTACTGCCGGATACGCAGTATTTT.